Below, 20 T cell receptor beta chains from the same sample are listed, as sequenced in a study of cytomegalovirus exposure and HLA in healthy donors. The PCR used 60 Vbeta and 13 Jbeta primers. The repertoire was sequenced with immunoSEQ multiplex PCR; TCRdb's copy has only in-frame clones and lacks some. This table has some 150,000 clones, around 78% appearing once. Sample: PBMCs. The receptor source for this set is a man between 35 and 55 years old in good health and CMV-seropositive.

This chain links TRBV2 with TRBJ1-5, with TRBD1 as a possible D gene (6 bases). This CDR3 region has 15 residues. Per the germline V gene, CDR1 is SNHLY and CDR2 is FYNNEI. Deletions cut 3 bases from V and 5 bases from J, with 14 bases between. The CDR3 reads CASSEGQGNYQPQHF. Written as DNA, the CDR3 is TGTGCCAGCAGTGAGGGACAAGGAAACTATCAGCCCCAGCATTTT. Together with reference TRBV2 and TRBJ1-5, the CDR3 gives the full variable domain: EPEVTQTPSHQVTQMGQEVILRCVPISNHLYFYWYRQILGQKVEFLVSFYNNEISEKSEIFDDQFSVERPDGSNFTLKIRSTKLEDSAMYFCASSEGQGNYQPQHFGDGTRLSIL.

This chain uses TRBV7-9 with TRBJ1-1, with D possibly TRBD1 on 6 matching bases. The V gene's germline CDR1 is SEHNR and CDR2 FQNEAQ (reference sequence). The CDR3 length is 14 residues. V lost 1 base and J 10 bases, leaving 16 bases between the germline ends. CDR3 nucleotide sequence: TGTGCCAGCAGCTTAGAAACAGGGCCGAGCGTAGCTTTCTTT. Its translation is CASSLETGPSVAFF.

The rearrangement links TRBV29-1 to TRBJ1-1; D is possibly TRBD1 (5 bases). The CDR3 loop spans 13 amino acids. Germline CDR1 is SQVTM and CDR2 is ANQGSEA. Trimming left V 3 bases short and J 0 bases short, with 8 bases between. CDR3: CSVERGLNTEAFF. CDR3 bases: TGCAGCGTTGAGCGGGGGTTGAACACTGAAGCTTTCTTT.

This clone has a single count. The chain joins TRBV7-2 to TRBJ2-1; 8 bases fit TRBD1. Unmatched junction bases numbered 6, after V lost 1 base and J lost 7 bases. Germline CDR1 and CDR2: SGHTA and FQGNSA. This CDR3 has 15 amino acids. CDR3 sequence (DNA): TGTGCCAGCAGCTTAGTTTACCGACAGGGGAATGAGCAGTTCTTC. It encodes CASSLVYRQGNEQFF.

The chain's CDR3 is CASSTPGLAIRDIQYF. DNA for the CDR3: TGTGCCAGTAGTACCCCGGGACTAGCGATTCGGGACATTCAGTACTTC. The genes are TRBV19 and TRBJ2-4; 10 nucleotides line up with TRBD2. This CDR3 spans 16 amino acids. CDR1 and CDR2 from the germline V gene are LNHDA and SQIVND (reference sequence). Losses at the gene ends were 4 bases for V and 8 bases for J; bases not matched to a gene: 11.

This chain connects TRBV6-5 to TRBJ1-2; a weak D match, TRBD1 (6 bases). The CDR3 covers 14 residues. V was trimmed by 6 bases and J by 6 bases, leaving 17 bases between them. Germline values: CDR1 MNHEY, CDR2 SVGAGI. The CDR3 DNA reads TGTGCCAGCAGATCCGGACAGAGATTGAATGGCTACACCTTC. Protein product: CASRSGQRLNGYTF.

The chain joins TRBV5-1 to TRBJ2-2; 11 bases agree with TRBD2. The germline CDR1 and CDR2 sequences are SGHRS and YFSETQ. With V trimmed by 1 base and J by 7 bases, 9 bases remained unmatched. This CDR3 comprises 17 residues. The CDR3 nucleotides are TGCGCCAGCAGCTTGTCATCGACTAGCGGGACTATCGGGGAGCTGTTTTTT. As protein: CASSLSSTSGTIGELFF.

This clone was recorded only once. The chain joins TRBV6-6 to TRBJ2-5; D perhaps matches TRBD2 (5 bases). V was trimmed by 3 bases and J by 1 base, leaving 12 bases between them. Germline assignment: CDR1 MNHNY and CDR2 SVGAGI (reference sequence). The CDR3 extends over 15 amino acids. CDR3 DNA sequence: TGTGCCAGCAGTTATGCCATGGCGGGCCAAGAGACCCAGTACTTC. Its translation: CASSYAMAGQETQYF.

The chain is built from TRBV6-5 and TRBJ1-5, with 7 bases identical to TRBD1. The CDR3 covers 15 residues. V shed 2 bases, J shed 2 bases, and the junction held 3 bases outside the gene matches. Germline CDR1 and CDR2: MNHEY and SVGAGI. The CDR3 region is CASSYGQGGNQPQHF. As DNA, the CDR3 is TGTGCCAGCAGTTACGGTCAGGGGGGCAATCAGCCCCAGCATTTT.

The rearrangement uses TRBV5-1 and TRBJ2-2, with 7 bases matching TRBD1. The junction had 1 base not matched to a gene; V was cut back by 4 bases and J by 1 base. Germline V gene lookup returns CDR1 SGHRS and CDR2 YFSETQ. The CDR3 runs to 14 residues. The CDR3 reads CASSPGGNTGELFF. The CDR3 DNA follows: TGCGCCAGCAGCCCAGGGGGGAACACCGGGGAGCTGTTTTTT.

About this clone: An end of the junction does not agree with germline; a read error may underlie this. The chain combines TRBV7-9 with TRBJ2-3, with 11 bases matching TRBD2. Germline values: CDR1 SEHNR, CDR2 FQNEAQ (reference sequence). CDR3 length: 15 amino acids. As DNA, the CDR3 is TGTTCCAGCAGCTTAGCGGGAGGGCGAACAGATACGCAGTATTTT. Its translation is CSSSLAGGRTDTQYF.

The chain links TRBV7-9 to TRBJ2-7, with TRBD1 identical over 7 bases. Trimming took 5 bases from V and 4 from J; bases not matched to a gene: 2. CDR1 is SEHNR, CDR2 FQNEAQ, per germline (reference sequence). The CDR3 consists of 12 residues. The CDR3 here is CASSADRYEQYF. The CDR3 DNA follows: TGTGCCAGCAGCGCGGACAGGTACGAGCAGTACTTC.

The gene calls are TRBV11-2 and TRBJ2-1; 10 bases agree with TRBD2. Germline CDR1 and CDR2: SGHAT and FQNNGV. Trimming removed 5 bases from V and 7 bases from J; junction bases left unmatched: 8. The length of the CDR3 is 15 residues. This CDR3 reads CASSRGLADVNEQFF. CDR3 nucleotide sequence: TGTGCCAGCAGCCGTGGACTAGCGGATGTAAATGAGCAGTTCTTC.

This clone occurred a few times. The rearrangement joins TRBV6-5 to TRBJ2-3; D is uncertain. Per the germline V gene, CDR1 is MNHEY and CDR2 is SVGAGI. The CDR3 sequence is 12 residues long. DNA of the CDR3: TGTGCGGCCGGAGAGTGGCCAGATACGCAGTATTTT. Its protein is CAAGEWPDTQYF.

The CDR3 DNA sequence: TGTGCCAGCAGTTACTTCGGGGATGGCTACACCTTC. Translated: CASSYFGDGYTF. V gene TRBV6-5 combines with J gene TRBJ1-2; D is ambiguous. The CDR3 loop spans 12 amino acids. V was trimmed by 1 base and J by 6 bases, leaving 6 bases between them. CDR1 and CDR2 (germline): MNHEY, SVGAGI.

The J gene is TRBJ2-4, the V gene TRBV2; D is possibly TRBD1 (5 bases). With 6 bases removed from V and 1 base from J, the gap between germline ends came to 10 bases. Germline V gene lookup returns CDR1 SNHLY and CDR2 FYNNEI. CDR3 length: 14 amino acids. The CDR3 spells CASRLRQAKNIQYF. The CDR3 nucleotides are TGTGCCAGCAGACTCCGACAGGCCAAAAACATTCAGTACTTC.

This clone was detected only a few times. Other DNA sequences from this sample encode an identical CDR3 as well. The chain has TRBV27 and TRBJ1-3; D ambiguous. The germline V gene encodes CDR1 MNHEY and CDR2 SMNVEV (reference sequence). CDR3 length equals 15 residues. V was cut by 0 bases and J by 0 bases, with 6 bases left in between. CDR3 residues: CASSLSWSSGNTIYF. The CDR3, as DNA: TGTGCCAGCAGTTTATCCTGGAGCTCTGGAAACACCATATATTTT.

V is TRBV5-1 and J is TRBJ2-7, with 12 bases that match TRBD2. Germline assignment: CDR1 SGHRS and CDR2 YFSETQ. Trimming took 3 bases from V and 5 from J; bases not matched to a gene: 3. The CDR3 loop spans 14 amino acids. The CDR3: CASSSSGGGHEQYF. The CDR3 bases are TGCGCCAGCAGCTCTAGCGGGGGGGGCCACGAGCAGTACTTC.

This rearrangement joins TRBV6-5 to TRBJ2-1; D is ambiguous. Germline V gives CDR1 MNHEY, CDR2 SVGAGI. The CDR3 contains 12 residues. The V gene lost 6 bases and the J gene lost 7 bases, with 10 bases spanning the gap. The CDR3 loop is CASSRTSNEQFF. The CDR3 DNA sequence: TGTGCCAGCAGCCGAACCAGTAATGAGCAGTTCTTC.

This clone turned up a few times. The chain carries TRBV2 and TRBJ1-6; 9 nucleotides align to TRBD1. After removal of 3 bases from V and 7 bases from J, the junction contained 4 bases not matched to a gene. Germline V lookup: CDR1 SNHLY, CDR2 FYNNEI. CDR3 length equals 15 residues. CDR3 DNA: TGTGCCAGCAGTGAGCAGGGGACAGGGAATTCACCCCTCCACTTT. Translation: CASSEQGTGNSPLHF. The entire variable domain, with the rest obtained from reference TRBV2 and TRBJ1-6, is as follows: EPEVTQTPSHQVTQMGQEVILRCVPISNHLYFYWYRQILGQKVEFLVSFYNNEISEKSEIFDDQFSVERPDGSNFTLKIRSTKLEDSAMYFCASSEQGTGNSPLHFGNGTRLTVT.